This T cell receptor (beta chain) was identified during a study of blood T cell repertoires in COVID-19. The wider study: COVID-19 samples collected from the United States, Italy and Spain covered acute and convalescent phases. Nucleic acid was either cDNA or gDNA, and it came from T cells, B-cell-depleted T cells, or PBMCs.

CDR1 LNHDA and CDR2 SQIVND come from the germline V gene (reference sequence). CDR3 length: 15 amino acids. Deletions cut 3 bases from V and 7 bases from J, with 18 bases between. As handled by the study authors: Amplification from reference gene primers served as the basis for estimated nucleated cell counts. Sequenced by immunoSEQ multiplex PCR; TCRdb stores in-frame clones only, minus some. V and J calls and clone size follow that table, whereas D and trimming were derived from the DNA. The sample contains over 100,000 clones, roughly 82% of which appear only once. The V call is TRBV19, the J call TRBJ1-1, with D perhaps TRBD1 (5 bases). The specimen sequenced was peripheral blood. The clonotype was recovered from a man aged 60 to 69 with acute or convalescent COVID-19. The CDR3 loop is CASSMTRTQGGEAFF. In DNA, the CDR3 is TGTGCCAGTAGTATGACCCGGACACAAGGTGGTGAAGCTTTCTTT. Based on the CDR3 plus reference TRBV19 and TRBJ1-1, the full variable domain is DGGITQSPKYLFRKEGQNVTLSCEQNLNHDAMYWYRQDPGQGLRLIYYSQIVNDFQKGDIAEGYSVSREKKESFPLTVTSAQKNPTAFYLCASSMTRTQGGEAFFGQGTRLTVV.